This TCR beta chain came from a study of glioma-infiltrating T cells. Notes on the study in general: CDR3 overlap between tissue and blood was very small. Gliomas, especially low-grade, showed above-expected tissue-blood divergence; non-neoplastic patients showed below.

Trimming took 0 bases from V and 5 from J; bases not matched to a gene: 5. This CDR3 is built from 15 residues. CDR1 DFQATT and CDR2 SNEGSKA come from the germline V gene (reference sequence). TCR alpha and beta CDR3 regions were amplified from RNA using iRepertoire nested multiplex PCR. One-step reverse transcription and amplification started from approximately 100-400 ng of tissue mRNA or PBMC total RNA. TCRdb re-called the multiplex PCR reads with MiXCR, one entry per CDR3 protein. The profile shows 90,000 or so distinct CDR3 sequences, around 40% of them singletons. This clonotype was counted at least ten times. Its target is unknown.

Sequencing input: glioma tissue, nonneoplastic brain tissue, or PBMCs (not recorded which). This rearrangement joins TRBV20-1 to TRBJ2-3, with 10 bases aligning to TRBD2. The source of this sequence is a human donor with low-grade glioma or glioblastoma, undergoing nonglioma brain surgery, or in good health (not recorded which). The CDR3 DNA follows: TGCAGTGCTAGAGATCTAGCGGGAGAAATAGATACGCAGTATTTT. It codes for CSARDLAGEIDTQYF.